This entry lists 24 T cell receptor beta chains sequenced from one sample in a study of graft-versus-host responses after intestinal transplantation. The antigens for these receptors are not known. This table comes from immunoSEQ multiplex PCR, and its TCRdb copy is limited to in-frame clones, with some not included. The sample comprises more than 90,000 clones, more than 90% of which are singletons, and about 0.2% rests with the top ten. The sample here was unstimulated CD4+ T cells sorted from spleen or lymph node cells, taken before transplant. These receptors originate from a human donor who was the organ donor for an intestinal transplant.

This chain joins TRBV19 and TRBJ1-1; 9 bases fit TRBD1. J lost 0 bases, V lost 5 bases, and 10 bases had no gene match. Germline V lookup: CDR1 LNHDA, CDR2 SQIVND (reference sequence). CDR3 length: 17 amino acids. CDR3 nucleotides: TGTGCCAGTAGTTACACAGGGGGCCAAATCCTGAACACTGAAGCTTTCTTT. The encoded protein is CASSYTGGQILNTEAFF.

V gene TRBV7-6 combines with J gene TRBJ2-2; TRBD2 might be the D (5 bases). The V gene lost 2 bases and the J gene lost 5 bases, with 6 bases spanning the gap. Germline CDR1 reads SGHVS; CDR2 reads FNYEAQ. CDR3 length equals 13 residues. The CDR3 is CASSLWETGELFF. The CDR3 DNA reads TGTGCCAGCAGCTTATGGGAGACCGGGGAGCTGTTTTTT.

The rearrangement joins TRBV6-6 to TRBJ1-2; D gene ambiguous. This CDR3 is built from 15 residues. The V end lost 3 bases, the J end lost 1 base, and 12 bases lay between the germline ends. Per the germline V gene, CDR1 is MNHNY and CDR2 is SVGAGI (reference sequence). The CDR3 region has the DNA TGTGCCAGCAGTTATGGTCCCGCTGTTAACTATGGCTACACCTTC. This gives the protein CASSYGPAVNYGYTF.

This clone was observed a single time. The chain carries TRBV29-1 and TRBJ1-2; TRBD1 aligns across 7 bases. Trimming at V came to 1 base and at J to 8 bases, leaving 7 bases not matched to a gene. The germline V gene has CDR1 SQVTM and CDR2 ANQGSEA. The CDR3 extends over 13 amino acids. The CDR3 DNA follows: TGCAGCGTTGAAGTGACAGGGTGGAGGGGCTACACCTTC. Residues: CSVEVTGWRGYTF.

This chain links TRBV5-1 with TRBJ2-5, with 12 bases fitting TRBD1. Germline values: CDR1 SGHRS, CDR2 YFSETQ. V dropped 4 bases and J dropped 5; count of bases not matched to a gene: 6. This CDR3 contains 15 residues. CDR3 nucleotides: TGCGCCAGCAGCCGCGGGACAGGGGGCGAGGAGACCCAGTACTTC. Protein: CASSRGTGGEETQYF.

This clone has just one count. The gene calls are TRBV7-9 and TRBJ1-1, with a weak D call TRBD1 (6 bases). Germline V lookup: CDR1 SEHNR, CDR2 FQNEAQ (reference sequence). Trimming cost V 5 bases and J 1 base, with 11 bases left between them. The CDR3 runs to 14 residues. The CDR3 bases are TGTGCCAGCAGCCCCAGACAGGAGAACACTGAAGCTTTCTTT. This codes for CASSPRQENTEAFF.

This clone was picked up a small number of times. The chain combines TRBV6-1 with TRBJ1-2, with 7 bases fitting TRBD1. Germline V CDR1 and CDR2: MNHNS, SASEGT. The CDR3 covers 13 residues. V lost 5 bases, J lost 4 bases, and 4 bases stayed unmatched. CDR3 in DNA: TGTGCCAGCAGTCGACAGGGACCCTATGGCTACACCTTC. Residues: CASSRQGPYGYTF.

This chain joins TRBV6-1 and TRBJ2-6, with D tentatively TRBD1 or TRBD2 (6 bases each). Trimming took off 4 bases at V and 2 bases at J, with 21 bases between the two ends. The length of the CDR3 is 19 residues. CDR1 and CDR2 (germline): MNHNS, SASEGT. CDR3 nucleotides: TGTGCCAGCAGTGGATACGGGGACTTTAAGGGGGCTGGGGCCAACGTCCTGACTTTC. Translating gives CASSGYGDFKGAGANVLTF.

The V and J genes are TRBV5-1 and TRBJ2-1, with 11 bases identical to TRBD2. Germline V CDR1 and CDR2: SGHRS, YFSETQ. V lost 0 bases to trimming and J lost 3 bases; unmatched junction nucleotides: 8. This CDR3 region has 18 residues. CDR3 nucleotide sequence: TGCGCCAGCAGCTTGGGCAGGCTAGCGGGAGGCCGCTACAATGAGCAGTTCTTC. Translation: CASSLGRLAGGRYNEQFF.

In regard to this clone: Other DNA sequences in this sample translate to the same CDR3. This chain joins TRBV5-1 and TRBJ2-1, with 7 bases matching TRBD2. With 0 bases clipped from V and 0 bases from J, the junction kept 0 bases outside the gene matches. CDR3 length equals 15 residues. Per the germline V gene, CDR1 is SGHRS and CDR2 is YFSETQ. CDR3 DNA: TGCGCCAGCAGCTTGGGCGGGAGCTCCTACAATGAGCAGTTCTTC. As protein: CASSLGGSSYNEQFF.

This chain links TRBV4-1 with TRBJ2-1; tentative D call: TRBD2 (6 bases). The V and J ends lost 4 bases and 3 bases respectively, with 16 bases between them. From germline, CDR1 is MGHRA and CDR2 YSYEKL. The CDR3 length is 16 residues. The CDR3 is CASSPKQTGDYNEQFF. CDR3 coding DNA: TGCGCCAGCAGCCCTAAGCAAACGGGAGACTACAATGAGCAGTTCTTC.

The CDR3 loop reads CASTINLGYQETQYF. As DNA, the CDR3 is TGTGCCAGCACCATTAACCTAGGGTACCAAGAGACCCAGTACTTC. The rearrangement uses TRBV6-1 and TRBJ2-5; unclear D gene. This CDR3 region has 15 residues. Germline CDR1 reads MNHNS; CDR2 reads SASEGT. V gave up 7 bases and J gave up 0 bases, with 15 bases separating them.

This clone was picked up one time. The chain couples TRBV2 to TRBJ2-3; 8 positions match TRBD1. The CDR3 is made up of 16 amino acids. Germline V gene sequence: CDR1 SNHLY, CDR2 FYNNEI. V lost 3 bases to trimming and J lost 2 bases; unmatched junction nucleotides: 7. This CDR3 reads CASSDLGTGPTDTQYF. CDR3 bases: TGTGCCAGCAGTGATCTAGGGACAGGACCCACAGATACGCAGTATTTT.

V is TRBV28 and J is TRBJ1-5; 8 nucleotides align to TRBD1. The CDR3 runs to 16 residues. Per germline, CDR1 MDHEN and CDR2 SYDVKM. The trim removed 3 bases at V and 5 bases at J, leaving 9 bases unmatched. The CDR3 DNA sequence: TGTGCCAGCAGTTTTCTCGCAGGGGGCCGTTATCAGCCCCAGCATTTT. Residues: CASSFLAGGRYQPQHF.

The chain couples TRBV5-1 to TRBJ2-5; 11 bases agree with TRBD2. The CDR3 extends over 15 amino acids. Germline-derived CDR1 and CDR2 are SGHRS and YFSETQ. J lost 6 bases, V lost 5 bases, and 9 bases had no gene match. The CDR3 DNA is TGCGCCAGCAGACCAAGTCTAGCGGGAGGAAAGACCCAGTACTTC. Protein: CASRPSLAGGKTQYF.

This chain connects TRBV11-2 to TRBJ2-1, with 8 bases that match TRBD2. Germline trimming cut 5 bases from V and 4 bases from J; bases unmatched to any gene: 10. The CDR3 is 16 amino acids. Looked up from germline, CDR1 is SGHAT and CDR2 is FQNNGV. The CDR3 here is CASSLTGGSAYNEQFF. CDR3 nucleotide sequence: TGTGCCAGCAGCCTTACGGGAGGGTCGGCTTACAATGAGCAGTTCTTC.

The CDR3, as DNA: TGCGCCAGCAGCTCAGCGGGAGACTCGTTCTTC. The encoded protein is CASSSAGDSFF. The V call is TRBV5-1, the J call TRBJ2-1; TRBD2 matches at 8 bases. The J segment lost 15 bases and the V segment lost 3 bases, leaving 5 bases of the junction unmatched. Looked up from germline, CDR1 is SGHRS and CDR2 is YFSETQ. This CDR3 is 11 amino acids long.

The chain couples TRBV5-6 to TRBJ2-2; 8 positions match TRBD1. The CDR3 consists of 16 residues. With 7 bases clipped from V and 5 bases from J, the junction kept 13 bases outside the gene matches. From germline, CDR1 is SGHDT and CDR2 YYEEEE. The CDR3 protein is CASQLGTGRRTGELFF. CDR3 DNA: TGTGCCAGCCAACTTGGGACAGGCCGGCGGACCGGGGAGCTGTTTTTT.

Only a few counts were recorded for this clone. This chain uses TRBV6-5 with TRBJ2-5; 10 positions match TRBD1. Losses at the gene ends were 4 bases for V and 6 bases for J; bases not matched to a gene: 2. This CDR3 spans 13 amino acids. Germline CDR1 MNHEY, CDR2 SVGAGI. The CDR3, as DNA: TGTGCCAGCAGTTTAGACAGGGGGCAGACCCAGTACTTC. Residues: CASSLDRGQTQYF.

The V and J genes are TRBV9 and TRBJ2-3; TRBD2 is a possible D gene (6 bases). In germline, CDR1 is SGDLS, CDR2 YYNGEE. Trimming pared 5 bases from V and 3 bases from J, leaving 7 bases between. The CDR3 extends over 12 amino acids. The CDR3 region has the DNA TGTGCCAGCAGGGCGGGAACAGATACGCAGTATTTT. Translated, it gives CASRAGTDTQYF.

This chain connects TRBV28 to TRBJ1-4; the match to TRBD1 covers 8 bases. Germline CDR1 and CDR2: MDHEN and SYDVKM. After removal of 7 bases from V and 7 bases from J, the junction contained 8 bases not matched to a gene. The CDR3 sequence is 14 residues long. The CDR3 bases are TGTGCCAGCAAGATTCCAGGGGGCGGTGAAAAACTGTTTTTT. Translating it yields CASKIPGGGEKLFF. Full variable domain (rest looked up from reference TRBV28 and TRBJ1-4): DVKVTQSSRYLVKRTGEKVFLECVQDMDHENMFWYRQDPGLGLRLIYFSYDVKMKEKGDIPEGYSVSREKKERFSLILESASTNQTSMYLCASKIPGGGEKLFFGSGTQLSVL.

This chain uses TRBV6-1 with TRBJ2-1, with D unclear. V lost 0 bases, J lost 0 bases, and 9 bases lay in between. This CDR3 has 16 residues. The germline V gene encodes CDR1 MNHNS and CDR2 SASEGT. As DNA, the CDR3 is TGTGCCAGCAGTGAAGCTCTGCGAAGCTCCTACAATGAGCAGTTCTTC. Encoded protein: CASSEALRSSYNEQFF.

The rearrangement uses TRBV6-1 and TRBJ2-7; 8 bases agree with TRBD1. The trim removed 6 bases at V and 3 bases at J, leaving 7 bases unmatched. The length of the CDR3 is 14 residues. Germline V CDR1 and CDR2: MNHNS, SASEGT. Written as DNA, the CDR3 is TGTGCCAGCAGGACAGGGGCCCCAGACTACGAGCAGTACTTC. Translation gives CASRTGAPDYEQYF.

This chain joins TRBV9 and TRBJ2-3, with 8 bases aligning to TRBD1. CDR3 size: 14 residues. The J segment lost 3 bases and the V segment lost 1 base, leaving 1 base of the junction unmatched. Germline CDR1 reads SGDLS; CDR2 reads YYNGEE. The CDR3 nucleotides are TGTGCCAGCAGCGTACAGGGGGCAACAGATACGCAGTATTTT. Protein sequence: CASSVQGATDTQYF.